The 27 T cell receptor beta chains given below trace back to one sample, sequenced in a study of blood T cell repertoires in COVID-19. TCRdb's copy holds only in-frame clones and misses some; the assay was immunoSEQ multiplex PCR. The profile shows more than 55,000 clones, about nine tenths of them singletons. Material: peripheral blood. These receptors came from a human donor with active COVID-19. The donor label of this sample is uncertain.

The chain links TRBV11-2 to TRBJ1-1; D unresolved. Germline loops: CDR1 SGHAT, CDR2 FQNNGV. The ends were cut back, 5 bases at V and 0 bases at J, with 13 bases in the middle. The CDR3 has 15 amino acids. The CDR3 region has the DNA TGTGCCAGCAGCCCCCGGGGAGGGATGAACACTGAAGCTTTCTTT. Its translation: CASSPRGGMNTEAFF.

This clone has only one observation. Other DNA sequences of this sample code for an identical CDR3. The chain employs TRBV18 and TRBJ1-2; TRBD1 matches 9 bases. The CDR3 runs 14 residues. Unmatched junction bases numbered 1, after V lost 3 bases and J lost 2 bases. In germline, CDR1 is KGHSH, CDR2 LQKENI. DNA of the CDR3: TGTGCCAGCTCACCCGGACAGGGGAACTATGGCTACACCTTC. Translated: CASSPGQGNYGYTF.

Written as DNA, the CDR3 is TGTGCCAGCAGCGTCTCCGTCGGGGGGGCCCCGGAGGCCGGGGAGCTGTTTTTT. Translation: CASSVSVGGAPEAGELFF. The gene calls are TRBV9 and TRBJ2-2; 8 nucleotides line up with TRBD2. CDR3 length equals 18 residues. The V gene's germline CDR1 is SGDLS and CDR2 YYNGEE. The J segment lost 6 bases and the V segment lost 2 bases, leaving 15 bases of the junction unmatched.

The chain links TRBV19 to TRBJ2-1, with TRBD2 matching over 11 bases. The V gene's germline CDR1 is LNHDA and CDR2 SQIVND (reference sequence). J gave up 10 bases and V 5 bases, and 7 bases lay outside the gene matches. The CDR3 covers 14 residues. CDR3 DNA: TGTGCCAGTAGTGTTAGCGGGGGGGCAGGGGAGCAGTTCTTC. Its translation: CASSVSGGAGEQFF.

The CDR3 DNA follows: TGCGCCAGCAGCCAAGTGCCGGGTGGCATTCAGTACTTC. Residues: CASSQVPGGIQYF. J is TRBJ2-4 and V is TRBV4-3, with D unresolved. This CDR3 spans 13 amino acids. The V gene lost 1 base and the J gene lost 9 bases, with 10 bases spanning the gap. Germline values: CDR1 LGHNA, CDR2 YSLEER.

The rearrangement links TRBV15 to TRBJ2-7, with 7 nucleotides matching TRBD1. The germline CDR1 and CDR2 sequences are LNHNV and YYDKDF (reference sequence). V gave up 4 bases and J gave up 5 bases; unmatched junction bases: 8. The CDR3 covers 14 residues. CDR3 bases: TGTGCCACCAGCAAAGCTGACAGGGTCCACGAGCAGTACTTC. As protein: CATSKADRVHEQYF.

V and J are TRBV29-1 and TRBJ2-7; D possibly corresponds to TRBD2 (6 bases). Trimming pared 2 bases from V and 3 bases from J, leaving 14 bases between. Germline V gives CDR1 SQVTM, CDR2 ANQGSEA. The CDR3 covers 14 residues. CDR3: CSVESGGAGYEQYF. The CDR3 DNA reads as TGCAGCGTTGAAAGTGGCGGGGCCGGCTACGAGCAGTACTTC.

The CDR3, as DNA: TGCGCCAGCAGCTTGGCCCTCTCGGAAGAGACCCAGTACTTC. Translated, it gives CASSLALSEETQYF. The V gene is TRBV5-1, the J gene TRBJ2-5, with D unclear. V lost 0 bases, J lost 3 bases, and 9 bases lay in between. The CDR3 sequence is 14 residues long. Germline V gene data show CDR1 as SGHRS and CDR2 as YFSETQ.

This chain links TRBV7-3 with TRBJ2-1; 14 bases match TRBD2. CDR1 and CDR2 from the germline V gene are SGHTA and FQGTGA. The CDR3 has 16 amino acids. Trimming at V came to 2 bases and at J to 6 bases, leaving 3 bases not matched to a gene. CDR3 nucleotides: TGTGCCAGCAGCTTACGGACTAGCGGGGGGCCCAATGAGCAGTTCTTC. This encodes CASSLRTSGGPNEQFF.

In its sample, this clone was seen a few times. DNA for the CDR3: TGTGCCAGCAGCCAAGAGCAGGGGGCAGGGTCCTACGAGCAGTACTTC. Encoded protein: CASSQEQGAGSYEQYF. This chain joins TRBV4-2 and TRBJ2-7; TRBD1 matches 8 bases. The germline V gene has CDR1 LGHNA and CDR2 YNFKEQ. V shed 0 bases and J 1 base; nucleotides not matched to a gene: 5. The CDR3 is made up of 16 amino acids.

The chain uses TRBV5-6 and TRBJ1-2; D is unclear. V was clipped by 0 bases and J by 4 bases, with 7 bases between them. Germline V gene sequence: CDR1 SGHDT, CDR2 YYEEEE. The CDR3 covers 13 residues. CDR3 amino acids: CASSLARPYGYTF. CDR3 sequence (DNA): TGTGCCAGCAGCTTGGCCAGGCCCTATGGCTACACCTTC.

The chain joins TRBV7-2 to TRBJ2-2; 7 bases line up with TRBD2. The V segment lost 1 base and the J segment 6 bases; nucleotides outside the gene matches: 8. This CDR3 has 16 amino acids. CDR1 SGHTA and CDR2 FQGNSA come from the germline V gene. CDR3: CASSLDHLAAAGELFF. CDR3 coding DNA: TGTGCCAGCAGCTTAGATCATCTAGCGGCTGCCGGGGAGCTGTTTTTT.

J is TRBJ1-1 and V is TRBV6-5; D is perhaps TRBD1 (6 bases). Germline values: CDR1 MNHEY, CDR2 SVGAGI. The ends were cut back, 6 bases at V and 2 bases at J, with 13 bases in the middle. The CDR3 has 14 amino acids. The CDR3 DNA is TGTGCCAGCAGGGACAGCCGAACCAACACTGAAGCTTTCTTT. The encoded protein is CASRDSRTNTEAFF.

This rearrangement joins TRBV5-6 to TRBJ2-7; 11 bases line up with TRBD2. In germline, CDR1 is SGHDT, CDR2 YYEEEE. V lost 4 bases, J lost 4 bases, and 4 bases stayed unmatched. There are 14 residues in the CDR3. CDR3 sequence reads: CASSPGTSGYEQYF. CDR3 DNA sequence: TGTGCCAGCAGCCCCGGGACTAGCGGTTACGAGCAGTACTTC.

This chain links TRBV6-5 with TRBJ1-1; no clear D gene. CDR3 length equals 16 residues. In germline, CDR1 is MNHEY, CDR2 SVGAGI. The V end lost 1 base, the J end lost 1 base, and 13 bases lay between the germline ends. Written as DNA, the CDR3 is TGTGCCAGCAGTTACTTCCCCCCCGAGGGGAACACTGAAGCTTTCTTT. Protein product: CASSYFPPEGNTEAFF.

This clone was seen a few times. The chain recombines TRBV11-2 with TRBJ2-7; a weak D match, TRBD1 (5 bases). Germline V lookup: CDR1 SGHAT, CDR2 FQNNGV. Trimming stripped 3 bases from V and 1 base from J, with 10 bases between. The CDR3 covers 14 residues. CDR3 sequence reads: CASSLGPTSYEQYF. Written as DNA, the CDR3 is TGTGCCAGCAGCTTGGGGCCAACTTCCTACGAGCAGTACTTC.

V usage is TRBV7-2 and J usage is TRBJ2-3; D is perhaps TRBD2 (6 bases). The CDR3 consists of 15 residues. V lost 1 base and J 5 bases, leaving 13 bases between the germline ends. Germline assignment: CDR1 SGHTA and CDR2 FQGNSA. The DNA for the CDR3 is TGTGCCAGCAGCTTAGGGGGGGAGCTCCAAGATACGCAGTATTTT. It codes for CASSLGGELQDTQYF.

V and J are TRBV28 and TRBJ2-7; 11 nucleotides line up with TRBD2. Unmatched junction bases numbered 3, after V lost 3 bases and J lost 2 bases. Germline CDR1 and CDR2: MDHEN and SYDVKM. The CDR3 contains 15 residues. Here the CDR3 DNA reads TGTGCCAGCAGTTTTCAGACTAGCGGGACCTACGAGCAGTACTTC. It specifies CASSFQTSGTYEQYF.

The genes are TRBV28 and TRBJ2-3; 7 nucleotides line up with TRBD2. The V gene's germline CDR1 is MDHEN and CDR2 SYDVKM. V was clipped by 6 bases and J by 2 bases; unmatched bases: 8. The CDR3 runs 15 residues. CDR3 region: CASSQSGIYTDTQYF. The CDR3 coding sequence is TGTGCCAGCAGCCAAAGCGGGATCTACACAGATACGCAGTATTTT.

The chain links TRBV9 to TRBJ1-3; 8 nucleotides match TRBD1. Germline values: CDR1 SGDLS, CDR2 YYNGEE. This CDR3 comprises 16 residues. The J segment lost 1 base and the V segment lost 0 bases, leaving 3 bases of the junction unmatched. DNA for the CDR3: TGTGCCAGCAGCGTAGGGACAGGGCGGTCTGGAAACACCATATATTTT. Its translation: CASSVGTGRSGNTIYF.

The chain links TRBV24-1 to TRBJ2-3, with 7 positions matching TRBD2. Germline lookup yields CDR1 KGHDR and CDR2 SFDVKD. The trim removed 4 bases at V and 3 bases at J, leaving 9 bases unmatched. The CDR3 totals 16 residues. The CDR3: CATSEGRTRGTDTQYF. The CDR3 region has the DNA TGTGCCACCAGTGAAGGGAGGACTAGAGGTACAGATACGCAGTATTTT.

This chain links TRBV10-3 with TRBJ2-2, with D perhaps matching TRBD2 (5 bases). This CDR3 is 15 amino acids long. Germline V lookup: CDR1 ENHRY, CDR2 SYGVKD. With 4 bases removed from V and 4 bases from J, the gap between germline ends came to 13 bases. CDR3 sequence: CAISAGAESTGELFF. The CDR3 coding sequence is TGTGCCATCAGTGCTGGAGCGGAGAGCACCGGGGAGCTGTTTTTT.

The rearrangement joins TRBV5-1 to TRBJ2-5; a possible D gene is TRBD1 (5 bases). Germline lookup yields CDR1 SGHRS and CDR2 YFSETQ. Trimming cost V 4 bases and J 1 base, with 11 bases left between them. CDR3 length equals 14 residues. CDR3 protein: CASSRTHSQETQYF. CDR3 coding DNA: TGCGCCAGCAGCAGGACACACTCCCAAGAGACCCAGTACTTC.

This chain joins TRBV5-4 and TRBJ1-1, with 7 bases aligning to TRBD1. V lost 4 bases and J lost 1; bases outside the gene matches: 4. Germline CDR1 is SGHNT and CDR2 is YYREEE (reference sequence). The CDR3 has 14 amino acids. CDR3 amino acids: CASSPQGRNTEAFF. The CDR3 region has the DNA TGTGCCAGCAGCCCACAGGGGAGGAACACTGAAGCTTTCTTT.

The chain is built from TRBV5-1 and TRBJ2-5; the D gene is possibly TRBD2 (5 bases). V lost 2 bases and J lost 3, with 8 bases in between. Germline CDR1 SGHRS, CDR2 YFSETQ. The CDR3 runs 13 residues. The CDR3 loop reads CASSFRGEETQYF. The DNA for the CDR3 is TGCGCCAGCAGCTTTCGGGGTGAAGAGACCCAGTACTTC.

The gene calls are TRBV6-4 and TRBJ2-3; TRBD1 matches 8 bases. Germline trimming cut 0 bases from V and 2 bases from J; bases unmatched to any gene: 10. Germline V gene data show CDR1 as MRHNA and CDR2 as SNTAGT. The CDR3 contains 18 residues. CDR3 loop: CASSDSMKGTGNTDTQYF. The CDR3 region has the DNA TGTGCCAGCAGTGACTCGATGAAAGGGACAGGCAACACAGATACGCAGTATTTT.

The chain is built from TRBV2 and TRBJ1-2; 7 bases fit TRBD1. CDR3 length: 13 amino acids. V was pared by 2 bases and J by 11 bases, with 8 bases of the junction left unmatched. Germline V gene data show CDR1 as SNHLY and CDR2 as FYNNEI. The CDR3 protein is CASSETPTGRYTF. DNA for the CDR3: TGTGCCAGCAGTGAAACCCCGACAGGGCGTTACACCTTC. The variable domain in full, with the rest retrieved from reference TRBV2 and TRBJ1-2, is EPEVTQTPSHQVTQMGQEVILRCVPISNHLYFYWYRQILGQKVEFLVSFYNNEISEKSEIFDDQFSVERPDGSNFTLKIRSTKLEDSAMYFCASSETPTGRYTFGSGTRLTVV.